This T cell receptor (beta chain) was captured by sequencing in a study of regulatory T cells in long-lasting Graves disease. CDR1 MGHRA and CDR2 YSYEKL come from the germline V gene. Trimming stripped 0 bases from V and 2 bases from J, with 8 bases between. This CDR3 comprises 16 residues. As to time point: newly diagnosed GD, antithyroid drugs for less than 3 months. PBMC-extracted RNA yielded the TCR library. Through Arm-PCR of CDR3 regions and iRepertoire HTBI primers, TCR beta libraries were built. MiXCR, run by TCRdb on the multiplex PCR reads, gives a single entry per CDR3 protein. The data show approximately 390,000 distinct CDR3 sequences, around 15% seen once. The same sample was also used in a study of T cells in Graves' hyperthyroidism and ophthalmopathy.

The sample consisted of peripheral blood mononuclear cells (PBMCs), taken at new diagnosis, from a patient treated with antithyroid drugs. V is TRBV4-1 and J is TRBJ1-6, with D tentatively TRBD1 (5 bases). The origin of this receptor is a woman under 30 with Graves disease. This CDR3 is CASSQEGRAYNSPLHF. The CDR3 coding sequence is TGCGCCAGCAGCCAAGAGGGCAGGGCCTATAATTCACCCCTCCACTTT.